This T cell receptor (beta chain) was observed in a study of blood T cells in healthy people across ages. Whole-study findings and limits: Comparison with aged donors showed that long-lived donors had more naive CD4+ cells and higher diversity.

A minimum of 6 micrograms of total RNA was extracted per sample. The CDR3 is 13 residues long. From germline, CDR1 is DFQATT and CDR2 SNEGSKA (reference sequence). The ends lost 6 bases at V and 2 bases at J; junction bases unmatched: 6. This clonotype appeared a few times. Antigen unknown. A J-beta primer mix and a sample-barcoded 5' primer were used in a second PCR of roughly 6 to 11 cycles. MiXCR, applied by TCRdb to the 5' RACE reads, yields one record per CDR3 protein. The sample lists 1.5 million or so distinct CDR3 sequences, approximately 39% occurring once. The sequenced sample was blood. The TCR originated in a woman aged 18-29 years in good health. The chain has TRBV20-1 and TRBJ2-5; 7 nucleotides match TRBD1. The CDR3 sequence: CSATDRLQETQYF. The DNA of the CDR3 is TGCAGTGCAACGGACAGGTTACAAGAGACCCAGTACTTC.